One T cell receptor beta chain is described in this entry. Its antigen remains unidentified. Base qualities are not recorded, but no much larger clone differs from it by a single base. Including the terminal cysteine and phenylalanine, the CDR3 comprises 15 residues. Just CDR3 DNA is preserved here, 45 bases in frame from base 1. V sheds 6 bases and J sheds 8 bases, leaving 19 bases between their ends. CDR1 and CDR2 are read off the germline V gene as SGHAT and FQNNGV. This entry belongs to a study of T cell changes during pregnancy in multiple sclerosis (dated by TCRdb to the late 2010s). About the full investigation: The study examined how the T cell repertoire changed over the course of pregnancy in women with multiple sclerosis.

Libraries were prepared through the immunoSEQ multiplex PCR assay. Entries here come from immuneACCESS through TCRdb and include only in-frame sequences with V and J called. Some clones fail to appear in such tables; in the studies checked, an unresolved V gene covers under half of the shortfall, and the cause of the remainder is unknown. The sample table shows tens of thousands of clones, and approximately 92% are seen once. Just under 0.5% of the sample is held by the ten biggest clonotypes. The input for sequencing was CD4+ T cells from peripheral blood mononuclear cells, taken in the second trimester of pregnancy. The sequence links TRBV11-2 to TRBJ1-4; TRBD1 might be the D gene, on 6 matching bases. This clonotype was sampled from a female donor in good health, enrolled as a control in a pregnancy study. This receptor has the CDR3 CASRFTGQRGEKLFF. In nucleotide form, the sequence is TGTGCCAGCAGATTCACAGGGCAGAGGGGGGAAAAACTGTTTTTT.